This TCR beta chain was recorded in a study of blood T cell repertoires in COVID-19. Original handling: For nucleated cells, counts were estimated from reference gene primer amplification. Only in-frame clones appear in the TCRdb table, and some are missing; sequencing was by immunoSEQ multiplex PCR. V and J calls and clone size follow that table, whereas D and trimming were derived from the DNA. The sample carries 250,000 to 350,000 clones, 92% recorded once. This CDR3 has 12 residues. V was clipped by 7 bases and J by 8 bases, with 12 bases between them. CDR1 is SEHNR and CDR2 is FQNEAQ in the germline V gene (reference sequence). Ages ranged from roughly 18 to 100 years, with residence in about 24 US areas.

Sequencing was done on a sample of PBMCs or T cells enriched from blood (not recorded which). The sequence was obtained from a woman in her twenties or thirties who had recovered from COVID-19. This chain joins TRBV7-9 and TRBJ1-5; TRBD1 is a possible D gene (6 bases). CDR3 nucleotides: TGTGCCAGCAACCGGGGGGGCGAGCCCCAGCATTTT. It is translated as CASNRGGEPQHF. Filled out from reference TRBV7-9 and TRBJ1-5, the complete variable domain reads DTGVSQNPRHKITKRGQNVTFRCDPISEHNRLYWYRQTLGQGPEFLTYFQNEAQLEKSRLLSDRFSAERPKGSFSTLEIQRTEQGDSAMYLCASNRGGEPQHFGDGTRLSIL.